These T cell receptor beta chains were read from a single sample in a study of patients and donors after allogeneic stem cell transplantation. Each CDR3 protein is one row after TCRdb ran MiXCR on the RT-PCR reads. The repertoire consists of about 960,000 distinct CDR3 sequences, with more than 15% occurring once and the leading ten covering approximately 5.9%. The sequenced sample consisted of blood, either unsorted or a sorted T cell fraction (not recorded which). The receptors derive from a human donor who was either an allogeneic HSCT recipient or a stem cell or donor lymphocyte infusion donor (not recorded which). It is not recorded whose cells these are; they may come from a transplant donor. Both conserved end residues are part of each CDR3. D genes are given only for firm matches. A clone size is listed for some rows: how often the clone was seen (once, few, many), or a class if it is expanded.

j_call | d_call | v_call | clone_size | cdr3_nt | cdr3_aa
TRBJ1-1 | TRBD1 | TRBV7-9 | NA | TGTGCCAGCAGCATACAGGGGGTGACTGAAGCTTTCTTT | CASSIQGVTEAFF
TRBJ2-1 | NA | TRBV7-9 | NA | TGTGCCAGCAGCTTGAGTACCGAGGGCTTC | CASSLSTEGF
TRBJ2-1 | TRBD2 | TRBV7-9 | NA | TGTGCCAGCAGCTTACCCCCCAGCGGGAGAGACAATGAGCAGTTCTTC | CASSLPPSGRDNEQFF
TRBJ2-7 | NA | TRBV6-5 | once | TGTGCCAGCAGTTACTCGAAGTTGCGAGGGGAGCAGTACTTC | CASSYSKLRGEQYF
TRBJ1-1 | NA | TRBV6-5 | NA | TGTGCCAGCAGGTACACCAGGGTGGGGAACACTGAAGCTTTCTTT | CASRYTRVGNTEAFF
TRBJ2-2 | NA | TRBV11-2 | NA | TGTGCCAGCAGCCCTGGAGGGTTAGGGGAGCTGTTTTTT | CASSPGGLGELFF
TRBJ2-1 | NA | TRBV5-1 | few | TGCGCCAGCATTAAGGACTCCTCTCTCACCAATGAGCAGTTCTTC | CASIKDSSLTNEQFF
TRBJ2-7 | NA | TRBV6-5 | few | TGTGCCAGCAGTTACTCTTCAGACAGCTCCTACGAGCAGTACTTC | CASSYSSDSSYEQYF
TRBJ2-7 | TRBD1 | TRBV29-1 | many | TGCAGCGTTGAAGGGGCTGAGGACAGGGGCAACTACGAGCAGTACTTC | CSVEGAEDRGNYEQYF
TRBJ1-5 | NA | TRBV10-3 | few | TGTGCCATCAGTGACGGGAACGGTAGCAATCAGCCCCAGCATTTT | CAISDGNGSNQPQHF
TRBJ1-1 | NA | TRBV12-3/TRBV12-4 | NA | TGTGCCAGCAGTTTATATCCCAGACCCACTGAAGCTTTCTTT | CASSLYPRPTEAFF
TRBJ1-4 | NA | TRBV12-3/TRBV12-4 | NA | TGTGCCAGCAGTTCGACGGGGCAGGTGAATGAAAAACTGTTTTTT | CASSSTGQVNEKLFF
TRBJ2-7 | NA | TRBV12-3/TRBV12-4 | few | TGTGCCAGCAGCAACCACAGGACAGCTAACTACGAGCAGTACTTC | CASSNHRTANYEQYF
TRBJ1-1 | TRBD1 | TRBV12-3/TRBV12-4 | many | TGTGCCAGCAGTCGACAGGGTGAAGCTTTCTTT | CASSRQGEAFF
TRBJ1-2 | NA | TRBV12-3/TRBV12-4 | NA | TGTGCCAGCAGCTCCGGAATCGGCTACACCTTC | CASSSGIGYTF
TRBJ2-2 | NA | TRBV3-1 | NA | TGTGCCAGCAGCCAGACAGGGAGGACCGGGGAGCTGTTTTTT | CASSQTGRTGELFF
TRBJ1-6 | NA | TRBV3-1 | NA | TGTGCCAGCAGCCGAAGAGGGGGGAATTCACCCCTCCACTTT | CASSRRGGNSPLHF
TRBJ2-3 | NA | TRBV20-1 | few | TGCAGTGCTACCGAACTCGGCGCCAGCACAGATACGCAGTATTTT | CSATELGASTDTQYF
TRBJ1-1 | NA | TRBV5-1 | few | TGCGCCAGCAGCTTGGCGTCAGGGAGGAACACTGAAGCTTTCTTT | CASSLASGRNTEAFF
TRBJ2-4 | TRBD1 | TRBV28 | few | TGTGCCAGCAGCACGGGACAGGGCGACAAAAACATTCAGTACTTC | CASSTGQGDKNIQYF
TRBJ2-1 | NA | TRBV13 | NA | TGTGCCAGCAGCTTAGCGTCCGGGACAGCGGGCTTCAATGAGCAGTTCTTC | CASSLASGTAGFNEQFF
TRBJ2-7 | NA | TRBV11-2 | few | TGTGCCAGCAGCTTAGCCCCTGACTTGAACTACGAGCAGTACTTC | CASSLAPDLNYEQYF
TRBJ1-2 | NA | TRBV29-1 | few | TGCAGCGTTCCACTGGGCTATGGCTACACCTTC | CSVPLGYGYTF
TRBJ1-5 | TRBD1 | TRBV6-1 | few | TGTGCCAGCAGAGGGACAGGAGGGGTTCAGCCCCAGCATTTT | CASRGTGGVQPQHF
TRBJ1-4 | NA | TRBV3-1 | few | TGTGCCAGCAGCCACCAAAGCGGGACGCTGGGGCAACTGTTTTTT | CASSHQSGTLGQLFF
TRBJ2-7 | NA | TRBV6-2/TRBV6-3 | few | TGTGCCAGCAGTTACCCGAAAGAGCAGTACTTC | CASSYPKEQYF
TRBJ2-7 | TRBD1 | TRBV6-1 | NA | TGTGCCAGCAGGCAGACAGGGGTCCCCGAGCAGTACTTC | CASRQTGVPEQYF
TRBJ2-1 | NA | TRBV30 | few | TGTGCCTGGGCAGCGTCCTCCTACAATGAGCAGTTCTTC | CAWAASSYNEQFF
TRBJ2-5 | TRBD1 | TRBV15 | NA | TGTGCCACCGCATCTCCCGACAGGGCCCAAGAGACCCAGTACTTC | CATASPDRAQETQYF
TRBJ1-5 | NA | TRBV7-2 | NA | TGTGCCAGCAGCCGAAAGTCTACGGAGCCCCAGCATTTT | CASSRKSTEPQHF
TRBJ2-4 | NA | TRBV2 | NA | TGTGCCAGCAGTGAAGGGCAGCCAGATAAAAACATTCAGTACTTC | CASSEGQPDKNIQYF
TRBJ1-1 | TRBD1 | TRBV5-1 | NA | TGCGCCAGCAGCTACGGACAGGGTACCACTGAAGCTTTCTTT | CASSYGQGTTEAFF
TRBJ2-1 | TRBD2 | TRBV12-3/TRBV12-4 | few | TGTGCCAGCAGTATCGGGAGGTACAATGAGCAGTTCTTC | CASSIGRYNEQFF
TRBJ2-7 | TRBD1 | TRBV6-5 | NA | TGTGCCAGCAGTTACACCGACAGGGGGATTTACGAGCAGTACTTC | CASSYTDRGIYEQYF
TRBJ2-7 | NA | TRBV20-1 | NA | TGCAGTGCTAGAGATCGGCAGGACCCCTACGAGCAGTACTTC | CSARDRQDPYEQYF
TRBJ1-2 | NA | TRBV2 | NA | TGTGCCAGCAGTACGGTGACAGGATACTATGGCTACACCTTC | CASSTVTGYYGYTF
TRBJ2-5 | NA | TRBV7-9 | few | TGTGCCAGCAGCGAACAAACATCAGGGCACCAAGAGACCCAGTACTTC | CASSEQTSGHQETQYF
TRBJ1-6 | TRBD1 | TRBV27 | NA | TGTGCCAGCAGTATGTCAGGGGGCATGAGTTCACCCCTCCACTTT | CASSMSGGMSSPLHF
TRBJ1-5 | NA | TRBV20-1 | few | TGCAGTGCTAGACGGGCCAAAATGGACCGGCCCCAGCATTTT | CSARRAKMDRPQHF
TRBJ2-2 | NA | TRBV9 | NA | TGTGCCAGCAGCCAATTCTCCGGGACAAATCCCGGGGAGCTGTTTTTT | CASSQFSGTNPGELFF
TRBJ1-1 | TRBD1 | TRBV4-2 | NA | TGTGCCAGCAGCTTCCCCGCCCGGGCAGGGGGAAGGGACACTGAAGCTTTCTTT | CASSFPARAGGRDTEAFF
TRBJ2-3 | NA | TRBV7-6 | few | TGTGCCAGCAGCTTAAGGGTGACAGCAAGCACAGATACGCAGTATTTT | CASSLRVTASTDTQYF